Included here is one T cell receptor beta chain sequence, with context. Its target is unknown. These data are taken from a study of shared clonotypes between healthy human individuals. On the study more broadly: Each donor contributed plates that comprised three CD4 naive, three CD4 memory, two CD8 naive and one CD8 memory.

Once extracted for a subset, genomic DNA was divided evenly among several immunoSEQ plates. TCRdb's copy holds only in-frame clones and misses some; the assay was immunoSEQ multiplex PCR. The profile shows approximately 1.5 million clones, nearly 99% of them singletons. CDR3 length: 15 residues. Per the germline V gene, CDR1 is MNHNY and CDR2 is SVGAGI (reference sequence). V lost 5 bases and J lost 5, with 16 bases in between. Study-wide findings and caveats: Larger estimated richness was generally recorded for naive subsets relative to memory subsets. Sampling was confined to blood; repertoires within tissues likely differ.

The rearrangement links TRBV6-6 to TRBJ2-1, with D perhaps assigned TRBD1 or TRBD2 (6 bases each). The specimen was naive CD4+ T cells sorted from blood. The subset here: CD45RA+ positively selected. The receptor comes from a man aged 25-45 years in good health. The CDR3 is CASSPRGDIHNEQFF. The CDR3 coding sequence is TGTGCCAGCAGTCCGAGGGGGGATATACACAATGAGCAGTTCTTC.